This entry lists 9 T cell receptor beta chains sequenced from one sample in a study of blood T cell repertoires in COVID-19. Libraries were prepared by immunoSEQ multiplex PCR; TCRdb keeps only in-frame clonotypes and omits some of them. The sample lists fewer than 350,000 clones, about 91% occurring once. The specimen was peripheral blood. The receptor source for this set is a woman in her 30s with COVID-19, enrolled during active disease.

This chain connects TRBV2 to TRBJ1-6; 9 nucleotides align to TRBD1. With V trimmed by 7 bases and J by 3 bases, 10 bases remained unmatched. CDR1 and CDR2 (germline): SNHLY, FYNNEI. The length of the CDR3 is 17 residues. The CDR3 region is CASTFPGQGFYNSPLHF. The CDR3, as DNA: TGTGCCAGCACATTTCCGGGACAGGGATTCTATAATTCACCCCTCCACTTT.

The rearrangement joins TRBV14 to TRBJ1-1; D is unclear. Trimming shortened V by 1 base and J by 7 bases, and 10 bases separated the two germline ends. Per germline, CDR1 SGHDN and CDR2 FVKESK. The CDR3 is 13 amino acids. As DNA, the CDR3 is TGTGCCAGCAGCCAAGTCATGTCAGTTGAAGCTTTCTTT. Translation: CASSQVMSVEAFF.

The chain is built from TRBV4-1 and TRBJ1-1, with 10 bases that match TRBD1. Germline lookup yields CDR1 MGHRA and CDR2 YSYEKL. The CDR3 covers 18 residues. V was clipped by 0 bases and J by 1 base; unmatched bases: 8. Here the CDR3 reads CASSQDRGTGVGNTEAFF. The CDR3 nucleotides are TGCGCCAGCAGCCAAGATCGAGGGACAGGGGTGGGGAACACTGAAGCTTTCTTT.

The chain links TRBV27 to TRBJ2-7; D might be TRBD1 (6 bases). V was cut by 4 bases and J by 6 bases, with 7 bases left in between. Germline CDR1 MNHEY, CDR2 SMNVEV (reference sequence). The CDR3 has 11 amino acids. CDR3 loop: CASSSGAEQYF. In nucleotides, the CDR3 is TGTGCCAGCAGTTCAGGGGCCGAGCAGTACTTC.

The V and J genes are TRBV7-9 and TRBJ2-2; 7 bases are shared with TRBD1. Germline V gene lookup returns CDR1 SEHNR and CDR2 FQNEAQ (reference sequence). This CDR3 is built from 18 residues. Trimming at V came to 5 bases and at J to 7 bases, leaving 19 bases not matched to a gene. CDR3 in amino acids: CASSLEVLRDSPGGELFF. The CDR3 nucleotides are TGTGCCAGCAGCCTGGAGGTGCTTCGGGACAGCCCAGGCGGGGAGCTGTTTTTT.

The chain employs TRBV19 and TRBJ2-7; possible D gene TRBD1, 5 bases. Trimming took off 6 bases at V and 5 bases at J, with 11 bases between the two ends. CDR1 and CDR2 from the germline V gene are LNHDA and SQIVND (reference sequence). The CDR3 is 12 residues long. In DNA form, the CDR3 reads TGTGCCAGTAGCTGGCAGGGTAACGAGCAGTACTTC. Translated: CASSWQGNEQYF.

This chain connects TRBV19 to TRBJ2-5, with D possibly TRBD2 on 5 matching bases. Germline V CDR1 and CDR2: LNHDA, SQIVND (reference sequence). This CDR3 contains 14 residues. V dropped 3 bases and J dropped 2 bases, with 10 bases sitting between them. In DNA, the CDR3 is TGTGCCAGTAGTATGCCAGGACTTCAAGAGACCCAGTACTTC. Translating gives CASSMPGLQETQYF. Full variable domain (missing parts from reference TRBV19 and TRBJ2-5): DGGITQSPKYLFRKEGQNVTLSCEQNLNHDAMYWYRQDPGQGLRLIYYSQIVNDFQKGDIAEGYSVSREKKESFPLTVTSAQKNPTAFYLCASSMPGLQETQYFGPGTRLLVL.

The chain is built from TRBV9 and TRBJ2-1, with D possibly matching TRBD2 (5 bases). The CDR3 sequence is 16 residues long. Deletions cut 0 bases from V and 0 bases from J, with 10 bases between. CDR1 and CDR2 from the germline V gene are SGDLS and YYNGEE. This CDR3 reads CASSVVRADSYNEQFF. The DNA for the CDR3 is TGTGCCAGCAGCGTAGTGAGGGCAGACTCCTACAATGAGCAGTTCTTC.

The chain carries TRBV7-9 and TRBJ1-2; 8 nucleotides align to TRBD1. This CDR3 is 14 amino acids long. CDR1 and CDR2 from the germline V gene are SEHNR and FQNEAQ (reference sequence). V gave up 0 bases and J gave up 5 bases; unmatched junction bases: 2. DNA for the CDR3: TGTGCCAGCAGCTTAGCGGGACAGGCTTATGGCTACACCTTC. It translates to CASSLAGQAYGYTF.